One sample yielded the 23 T cell receptor beta chains listed below, sequenced in a study of OX40 agonist ivuxolimab in advanced cancers. The library was built by means of the immunoSEQ multiplex PCR assay. The table comes from immuneACCESS by way of TCRdb, which keeps in-frame sequences with V and J called. Part of the clones is missing from these tables; in studies checked, under half for an unresolved V gene and the rest for unknown reasons. The sample has tens of thousands of clones on record, approximately 92% of them singletons. The ten top clones hold 33% of the sample. The sample in question was CD4+ or CD8+ T cells sorted from blood, obtained in a trial of the OX40 agonist ivuxolimab. The receptors were gathered from an adult with an advanced solid tumor such as melanoma, head and neck, liver or kidney cancer.

This rearrangement joins TRBV5-6 to TRBJ1-2, with D hard to call. Germline values: CDR1 SGHDT, CDR2 YYEEEE. V gave up 1 base and J gave up 6 bases, with 4 bases separating them. The CDR3 runs to 11 residues. CDR3 sequence reads: CASSLTDGYTF. Written as DNA, the CDR3 is TGTGCCAGCAGCTTGACAGATGGCTACACCTTC.

V usage is TRBV19 and J usage is TRBJ1-2; 7 bases match TRBD1. The ends lost 10 bases at V and 5 bases at J; junction bases unmatched: 13. Per germline, CDR1 LNHDA and CDR2 SQIVND (reference sequence). CDR3 size: 14 residues. The CDR3 DNA reads as TGTGCCACCTGGGGACAGACCACCTCTTATGGCTACACCTTC. This sequence encodes CATWGQTTSYGYTF.

This chain links TRBV4-1 with TRBJ2-2; possibly TRBD1 for D (5 bases). CDR3 size: 13 residues. V was trimmed by 4 bases and J by 5 bases, leaving 8 bases between them. The germline V gene has CDR1 MGHRA and CDR2 YSYEKL. CDR3 sequence reads: CASSRRETGELFF. CDR3 DNA sequence: TGCGCCAGCAGCCGCAGGGAAACCGGGGAGCTGTTTTTT.

The chain has TRBV5-4 and TRBJ2-7; D is perhaps TRBD1 or TRBD2 (7 bases each). The CDR3 has 16 residues. The V end was cut by 1 base, the J end by 7 bases, with 21 bases between. Per germline, CDR1 SGHNT and CDR2 YYREEE (reference sequence). CDR3 DNA sequence: TGTGCCAGCAGCTTGTTTGAGGGAGGGCCAGGGGGGGAGCAGTACTTC. The encoded protein is CASSLFEGGPGGEQYF.

V and J are TRBV7-9 and TRBJ2-3; 8 bases line up with TRBD2. Germline values: CDR1 SEHNR, CDR2 FQNEAQ (reference sequence). J was trimmed by 3 bases and V by 5 bases; bases with no gene match: 10. This CDR3 is built from 16 residues. CDR3 DNA sequence: TGTGCCAGCAGCCCAGGCGGGACTAGGGAGACAGATACGCAGTATTTT. It is translated as CASSPGGTRETDTQYF. The variable domain in full, completed from reference TRBV7-9 and TRBJ2-3, reads DTGVSQNPRHKITKRGQNVTFRCDPISEHNRLYWYRQTLGQGPEFLTYFQNEAQLEKSRLLSDRFSAERPKGSFSTLEIQRTEQGDSAMYLCASSPGGTRETDTQYFGPGTRLTVL.

This chain uses TRBV19 with TRBJ1-2, with 8 bases aligning to TRBD1. The CDR3 is made up of 13 amino acids. Trimming took 10 bases from V and 7 from J; bases not matched to a gene: 11. CDR1 is LNHDA and CDR2 is SQIVND in the germline V gene (reference sequence). In DNA form, the CDR3 reads TGTGCCACCCTGGGGGGCAGGGGGCCTGGCTACACCTTC. Amino acid sequence: CATLGGRGPGYTF.

The CDR3 reads CSVLRGTYEQYF. CDR3 nucleotide sequence: TGCAGCGTTTTGCGGGGTACCTACGAGCAGTACTTC. This chain links TRBV29-1 with TRBJ2-7; D might be TRBD2 (6 bases). The germline gives CDR1 SQVTM, CDR2 ANQGSEA. V dropped 5 bases and J dropped 2 bases, with 10 bases sitting between them. This CDR3 is built from 12 residues.

The rearrangement joins TRBV6-5 to TRBJ2-1; unclear D gene. Germline CDR1 MNHEY, CDR2 SVGAGI. The germline V and J ends were trimmed by 6 bases and 3 bases, with 12 bases remaining between them. The CDR3 totals 14 residues. The CDR3 is CASSALSGYNEQFF. CDR3 nucleotides: TGTGCCAGCAGCGCCCTTTCGGGCTACAATGAGCAGTTCTTC.

The rearrangement uses TRBV4-3 and TRBJ2-4; 9 positions agree with TRBD1. The CDR3 totals 15 residues. Germline assignment: CDR1 LGHNA and CDR2 YSLEER. Losses at the gene ends were 3 bases for V and 4 bases for J; bases not matched to a gene: 4. The CDR3 loop is CASSHYRGLKNIQYF. CDR3 DNA: TGCGCCAGCAGCCACTACAGGGGGCTAAAAAACATTCAGTACTTC.

The V gene is TRBV7-6, the J gene TRBJ1-5; D gene unclear. The germline V gene has CDR1 SGHVS and CDR2 FNYEAQ. The V gene lost 3 bases and the J gene lost 5 bases, with 8 bases spanning the gap. The CDR3 covers 13 residues. Here the CDR3 DNA reads TGTGCCAGCAGCTTCTCCTGGGATCAGCCCCAGCATTTT. Protein: CASSFSWDQPQHF.

Here the CDR3 DNA reads TGTGCCAGCAGTTTATTCCAGGGGATCGATGGCTACACCTTC. Its protein is CASSLFQGIDGYTF. The V gene is TRBV27, the J gene TRBJ1-2; D may be TRBD1 (6 bases). From germline, CDR1 is MNHEY and CDR2 SMNVEV (reference sequence). The CDR3 totals 14 residues. V was pared by 1 base and J by 6 bases, with 12 bases between.

This sequence joins TRBV6-5 and TRBJ1-4; no clear D. CDR1 is MNHEY and CDR2 is SVGAGI in the germline V gene. The CDR3 runs 13 residues. V was clipped by 6 bases and J by 5 bases, with 10 bases between them. The CDR3 region is CASSAELNEKLFF. The CDR3 nucleotides are TGTGCCAGCAGCGCGGAACTCAATGAAAAACTGTTTTTT.

Only one count was recorded for this clone. The genes are TRBV13 and TRBJ2-3, with D tentatively TRBD2 (6 bases). Trimming took off 7 bases at V and 4 bases at J, with 15 bases between the two ends. The CDR3 has 14 amino acids. The germline gives CDR1 PRHDT, CDR2 FYEKMQ (reference sequence). CDR3 protein: CASTRGIEADTQYF. The CDR3 nucleotides read TGTGCCAGCACCCGGGGGATTGAGGCAGATACGCAGTATTTT. The whole variable domain, filled in from reference TRBV13 and TRBJ2-3, reads AAGVIQSPRHLIKEKRETATLKCYPIPRHDTVYWYQQGPGQDPQFLISFYEKMQSDKGSIPDRFSAQQFSDYHSELNMSSLELGDSALYFCASTRGIEADTQYFGPGTRLTVL.

This clone has only one observation. J is TRBJ2-7 and V is TRBV5-5; D not certain. V gave up 0 bases and J gave up 6 bases, with 7 bases separating them. This CDR3 comprises 12 residues. Germline CDR1 and CDR2: SGHKS and YYEKEE (reference sequence). CDR3 coding DNA: TGTGCCAGCAGCTTGGGTTTATTCGAGCAGTACTTC. It yields the protein CASSLGLFEQYF.

The V and J genes are TRBV7-6 and TRBJ2-7, with 8 bases lining up with TRBD1. CDR3 size: 12 residues. V trimming: 5 bases; J trimming: 6 bases; junction bases outside the gene matches: 3. Germline CDR1 SGHVS, CDR2 FNYEAQ. The CDR3 bases are TGTGCCAGCAGCCACGGACAGGGCGAGCAGTACTTC. Translation: CASSHGQGEQYF.

The gene calls are TRBV30 and TRBJ2-6; D is uncertain. The germline V and J ends were trimmed by 0 bases and 1 base, with 4 bases remaining between them. Germline V gene lookup returns CDR1 GTSNPN and CDR2 SVGIG (reference sequence). The CDR3 length is 14 residues. As DNA, the CDR3 is TGTGCCTGGAGTGTACAGTCTGGGGCCAACGTCCTGACTTTC. Protein: CAWSVQSGANVLTF.

This clone is a singleton in its sample. The V call is TRBV11-3, the J call TRBJ2-7; 9 bases map to TRBD1. The CDR3 extends over 15 amino acids. V shed 5 bases and J 6 bases; nucleotides not matched to a gene: 11. Germline V CDR1 and CDR2: SGHNT, YENEEA. The CDR3 DNA sequence: TGTGCCAGCAGCCCAACTGGACAGGGGTCACGCGAGCAGTACTTC. Translated: CASSPTGQGSREQYF.

The chain is built from TRBV4-3 and TRBJ2-1; D unclear. Trimming removed 1 base at V and 4 bases at J, with 11 bases between. The germline V gene encodes CDR1 LGHNA and CDR2 YSLEER. The CDR3 loop spans 15 amino acids. CDR3 DNA: TGCGCCAGCAGCCAAGCCTCGGGTTCATACAATGAGCAGTTCTTC. It codes for CASSQASGSYNEQFF.

This clone showed up just once. V is TRBV13 and J is TRBJ2-1; D is perhaps TRBD2 (6 bases). The CDR3 loop spans 11 amino acids. V was pared by 3 bases and J by 14 bases, with 11 bases between. The germline V gene has CDR1 PRHDT and CDR2 FYEKMQ (reference sequence). Here the CDR3 DNA reads TGTGCCAGCAGCTTGTCCTGGGAGGAGTTCTTC. It is translated as CASSLSWEEFF.

The chain couples TRBV4-3 to TRBJ2-1, with 7 bases fitting TRBD2. Trimming removed 0 bases from V and 4 bases from J; junction bases left unmatched: 3. Germline lookup yields CDR1 LGHNA and CDR2 YSLEER. The length of the CDR3 is 15 residues. The CDR3 DNA reads as TGCGCCAGCAGCCAAGATCTACTAGCGTACAATGAGCAGTTCTTC. Encoded protein: CASSQDLLAYNEQFF.

The chain combines TRBV4-2 with TRBJ2-7, with 8 bases aligning to TRBD2. This CDR3 is built from 17 residues. The V and J ends lost 5 bases and 2 bases, in that order; junction bases with no gene match: 14. CDR1 and CDR2 from the germline V gene are LGHNA and YNFKEQ. CDR3 DNA: TGTGCCAGCAGCTTGGCCCCAGGGGCGGGACTAGCCTACGAGCAGTACTTC. Residues: CASSLAPGAGLAYEQYF.

The V and J genes are TRBV25-1 and TRBJ2-1; D might be TRBD2 (5 bases). The CDR3 length is 15 residues. CDR1 is MGHDK, CDR2 SYGVNS, per germline. The V and J ends lost 1 base and 7 bases respectively, with 14 bases between them. CDR3 residues: CASSEWSQEANEQFF. CDR3 coding DNA: TGTGCCAGCAGTGAATGGTCCCAGGAGGCTAATGAGCAGTTCTTC.

This chain links TRBV11-2 with TRBJ2-1; D gene unclear. The CDR3 covers 17 residues. Germline-derived CDR1 and CDR2 are SGHAT and FQNNGV. Between the trimmed V and J ends, which lost 1 base and 0 bases, there was a span of 13 bases. The CDR3 sequence is CASSLVSYLSSYNEQFF. DNA of the CDR3: TGTGCCAGCAGCTTAGTGTCGTACTTAAGCTCCTACAATGAGCAGTTCTTC.